This T cell receptor (beta chain) was sequenced during a study of metastatic and nonmetastatic thyroid tumors. Looking at the study overall: Repertoires from malignant and benign thyroid patients were compared across blood and tumor or nodule tissue. Study-wide points: In blood and tumor, TCR beta diversity was reportedly significantly higher in malignant thyroid tumors than in benign nodules.

All patients reached thyroid surgery having received no treatment beforehand. This clone was counted ten times or more. The antigen remains undetermined. From germline, CDR1 is MGHDK and CDR2 SYGVNS. The germline V and J ends were trimmed by 2 bases and 2 bases, with 9 bases remaining between them. This CDR3 has 14 amino acids. Original handling: It was from CDR3 differences across clinicopathological groups that a distant-metastasis classifier for papillary thyroid cancer was built. TCRdb re-called the PCR reads through MiXCR. TCRdb, not the authors, supplied the V and J calls. The data contain approximately 30,000 clones, approximately 15% of them seen just once; the ten biggest clones take up around 7.5%.

Sample: blood. The chain employs TRBV25-1 and TRBJ1-1; D call uncertain. This receptor was obtained from a female donor with papillary thyroid cancer or a benign thyroid nodule (not recorded which). Some clones in this sample may be carry-over from other donors' samples. In nucleotides, the CDR3 is TGTGCCAGCAGTGAACTTACTACTAACACTGAAGCTTTCTTT. Translation gives CASSELTTNTEAFF.